These T cell receptor beta chains were read from a single sample in a study of cytomegalovirus exposure and HLA in healthy donors. Sequenced by immunoSEQ multiplex PCR; TCRdb stores in-frame clones only, minus some. This table has around 180,000 clones, about three quarters appearing once. Sequences were obtained from PBMCs. The receptors stem from a girl aged 5 to 17 in good health and CMV-seronegative. Both conserved end residues are part of each CDR3. A D gene is named only where the DNA matches it firmly. The size entry is marked missing in some rows and otherwise reads once, few, many or a size class.

v_call: TRBV29-1; clone_size: .; d_call: .; j_call: TRBJ1-1; cdr3_nt: TGCAGCGTTGTACAGGAGAACACTGAAGCTTTCTTT; cdr3_aa: CSVVQENTEAFF
v_call: TRBV4-1; clone_size: .; d_call: TRBD2; j_call: TRBJ2-2; cdr3_nt: TGCGCCAGCAGACCCCCGGGCGGGGGGCCCACCGGGGAGCTGTTTTTT; cdr3_aa: CASRPPGGGPTGELFF
v_call: TRBV9; clone_size: .; d_call: .; j_call: TRBJ2-5; cdr3_nt: TGTGCCAGCAGCGTAGGGCCCCGTCGATTTCAAGAGACCCAGTACTTC; cdr3_aa: CASSVGPRRFQETQYF
v_call: TRBV14; clone_size: .; d_call: .; j_call: TRBJ1-1; cdr3_nt: TGTGCCAGCAGCCCCCCCGAGGGCACTGAAGCTTTCTTT; cdr3_aa: CASSPPEGTEAFF
v_call: TRBV7-9; clone_size: .; d_call: .; j_call: TRBJ2-3; cdr3_nt: TGTGCCAGCAGCTTAGCACAGGAAACTTTCACAGATACGCAGTATTTT; cdr3_aa: CASSLAQETFTDTQYF
v_call: TRBV5-1; clone_size: .; d_call: TRBD1; j_call: TRBJ1-1; cdr3_nt: TGCGCCAGCAGCTTTATGGGACAGGGGAACACTGAAGCTTTCTTT; cdr3_aa: CASSFMGQGNTEAFF
v_call: TRBV5-1; clone_size: .; d_call: .; j_call: TRBJ1-2; cdr3_nt: TGCGCCAGCAGCCCCGGGACATCAACCCTAATCTGGGGCTACACCTTC; cdr3_aa: CASSPGTSTLIWGYTF
v_call: TRBV7-2; clone_size: few; d_call: .; j_call: TRBJ1-5; cdr3_nt: TGTGCCAGCAGCCCTAGGGGGAGTCAGCCCCAGCATTTT; cdr3_aa: CASSPRGSQPQHF
v_call: TRBV29-1; clone_size: .; d_call: .; j_call: TRBJ2-2; cdr3_nt: TGCAGCGTTGATCTGCAGGGCTCCGGGGAGCTGTTTTTT; cdr3_aa: CSVDLQGSGELFF
v_call: TRBV9; clone_size: once; d_call: TRBD1; j_call: TRBJ1-1; cdr3_nt: TGTGCCAGCAGCGATTACCGGGACAGTCTCTTTATGAACACTGAAGCTTTCTTT; cdr3_aa: CASSDYRDSLFMNTEAFF
v_call: TRBV5-4; clone_size: .; d_call: TRBD2; j_call: TRBJ2-5; cdr3_nt: TGTGCCAGCAGCTTACTAGCGGTGGTAGAGACCCAGTACTTC; cdr3_aa: CASSLLAVVETQYF
v_call: TRBV30; clone_size: .; d_call: .; j_call: TRBJ1-4; cdr3_nt: TGTGCCTGGGCGGGACGGTTTAATGAAAAACTGTTTTTT; cdr3_aa: CAWAGRFNEKLFF
v_call: TRBV11-2; clone_size: few; d_call: .; j_call: TRBJ2-2; cdr3_nt: TGTGCCAGCAGCTCACAGGGAAGGTCCACCGGGGAGCTGTTTTTT; cdr3_aa: CASSSQGRSTGELFF
v_call: TRBV4-1; clone_size: once; d_call: TRBD1; j_call: TRBJ1-2; cdr3_nt: TGCGCCAGCAGCGCGGGTGGCAGGGGGCTGGTTCGGGATGGCTACACCTTC; cdr3_aa: CASSAGGRGLVRDGYTF
v_call: TRBV4-1; clone_size: .; d_call: TRBD2; j_call: TRBJ2-1; cdr3_nt: TGCGCCAGCAGCCAAGGGACTAGCGGGGGGGTTTCCCACAATGAGCAGTTCTTC; cdr3_aa: CASSQGTSGGVSHNEQFF
v_call: TRBV2; clone_size: .; d_call: .; j_call: TRBJ2-1; cdr3_nt: TGTGCCAGCAGTGAGGTAGCACATGAGCAGTTCTTC; cdr3_aa: CASSEVAHEQFF
v_call: TRBV5-1; clone_size: .; d_call: TRBD2; j_call: TRBJ2-1; cdr3_nt: TGCGCCAGCAGCTTTTCCTCGGTAGTAGCGGGGGGGCACAGTGAGCAGTTCTTC; cdr3_aa: CASSFSSVVAGGHSEQFF
v_call: TRBV25-1; clone_size: few; d_call: TRBD1; j_call: TRBJ1-2; cdr3_nt: TGTGCCAGCAGTGGTGGACAGGGCGCAACTTTTGGCTACACCTTC; cdr3_aa: CASSGGQGATFGYTF
v_call: TRBV14; clone_size: .; d_call: .; j_call: TRBJ2-1; cdr3_nt: TGTGCCAGCAGCCAGATTGGGCCGGCAAATGAGCAGTTCTTC; cdr3_aa: CASSQIGPANEQFF
v_call: TRBV5-3; clone_size: few; d_call: .; j_call: TRBJ1-1; cdr3_nt: TGTGCCAGAAGCTTGCAGGGAGGGGTGGAGTACACTGAAGCTTTCTTT; cdr3_aa: CARSLQGGVEYTEAFF
v_call: TRBV25-1; clone_size: .; d_call: .; j_call: TRBJ2-1; cdr3_nt: TGTGCCAGCAACCCGCCCGGGGAAGGCGATGAGCAGTTCTTC; cdr3_aa: CASNPPGEGDEQFF
v_call: TRBV29-1; clone_size: .; d_call: .; j_call: TRBJ1-5; cdr3_nt: TGCAGCGTTACAGGGAATAGCAATCAGCCCCAGCATTTT; cdr3_aa: CSVTGNSNQPQHF
v_call: TRBV9; clone_size: .; d_call: .; j_call: TRBJ1-1; cdr3_nt: TGTGCCAGCAGCGTAGAGGCGCAAAGAGGGCGGAACACTGAAGCTTTCTTT; cdr3_aa: CASSVEAQRGRNTEAFF
v_call: TRBV6-1; clone_size: .; d_call: .; j_call: TRBJ2-2; cdr3_nt: TGTGCCAGCAGTGAATTGAGGACTAACACCGGGGAGCTGTTTTTT; cdr3_aa: CASSELRTNTGELFF
v_call: TRBV7-9; clone_size: few; d_call: TRBD1; j_call: TRBJ1-2; cdr3_nt: TGTGCCAGCAGCGACAGGGGACTCGCGTCAAGCTATGGCTACACCTTC; cdr3_aa: CASSDRGLASSYGYTF